Presented here are 20 T cell receptor beta chains from one specimen sequenced in a study of blood T cell repertoires in COVID-19. The repertoire was sequenced with immunoSEQ multiplex PCR; TCRdb's copy has only in-frame clones and lacks some. Here the sample spans 200,000 to 250,000 clones, 75% to 90% being singletons. Sequencing was done on a sample of peripheral blood. The receptors shown here come from a woman aged 70-85 years with COVID-19, enrolled during active disease.

V usage is TRBV10-3 and J usage is TRBJ2-1; TRBD2 matches 11 bases. The germline V gene has CDR1 ENHRY and CDR2 SYGVKD. The CDR3 runs 12 residues. V lost 11 bases and J lost 6; bases outside the gene matches: 3. Here the CDR3 DNA reads TGTGCCGTCGGGACTAGCGGCAATGAGCAGTTCTTC. Protein: CAVGTSGNEQFF.

The chain employs TRBV11-2 and TRBJ2-1; tentative D call: TRBD1 (5 bases). This CDR3 is 15 amino acids long. V was cut by 5 bases and J by 4 bases, with 15 bases left in between. Germline loops: CDR1 SGHAT, CDR2 FQNNGV. In DNA form, the CDR3 reads TGTGCCAGCAGCCAAACGGACCGACAGTACAATGAGCAGTTCTTC. Its translation is CASSQTDRQYNEQFF.

This chain joins TRBV28 and TRBJ1-4; D uncertain. Trimming stripped 4 bases from V and 0 bases from J, with 12 bases between. Germline V gene sequence: CDR1 MDHEN, CDR2 SYDVKM. The CDR3 extends over 16 amino acids. In DNA form, the CDR3 reads TGTGCCAGCAGTTCGCGACCGGGAGCAACTAATGAAAAACTGTTTTTT. Its protein is CASSSRPGATNEKLFF.

The rearrangement uses TRBV5-5 and TRBJ1-5; possibly TRBD1 for D (6 bases). The V end lost 2 bases, the J end lost 3 bases, and 9 bases lay between the germline ends. The CDR3 runs 14 residues. Germline loops: CDR1 SGHKS, CDR2 YYEKEE (reference sequence). The CDR3: CASSFGQNNQPQHF. The CDR3 DNA reads TGTGCCAGCAGCTTCGGACAGAACAATCAGCCCCAGCATTTT.

V and J are TRBV30 and TRBJ2-7, with D possibly TRBD2 on 5 matching bases. This CDR3 spans 13 amino acids. Germline V gives CDR1 GTSNPN, CDR2 SVGIG (reference sequence). V dropped 4 bases and J dropped 6 bases, with 16 bases sitting between them. Written as DNA, the CDR3 is TGTGCCTGGAAAACTGGACGACTACTCGAGCAGTACTTC. It specifies CAWKTGRLLEQYF.

The V and J genes are TRBV19 and TRBJ2-1; 7 bases fit TRBD2. This CDR3 spans 13 amino acids. Trimming at V came to 0 bases and at J to 13 bases, leaving 6 bases not matched to a gene. Per germline, CDR1 LNHDA and CDR2 SQIVND (reference sequence). Here the CDR3 DNA reads TGTGCCAGTAGTATAGATCTTCCGGGGGGACAGTTCTTC. Translation gives CASSIDLPGGQFF.

As regards this clone: At one of its ends the junction is not consistent with the germline gene, which may arise from a read error. This chain uses TRBV7-2 with TRBJ1-2; D is unclear. Germline CDR1 SGHTA, CDR2 FQGNSA. The CDR3 contains 13 residues. CDR3 sequence reads: CASSFGPFGVPGF. CDR3 coding DNA: TGTGCCAGCAGCTTTGGGCCGTTCGGGGTACCCGGCTTC.

This clone was detected only once. The chain couples TRBV7-2 to TRBJ2-5, with D possibly TRBD2 on 5 matching bases. CDR3 size: 14 residues. Germline lookup yields CDR1 SGHTA and CDR2 FQGNSA. V lost 1 base, J lost 5 bases, and 11 bases lay in between. The DNA of the CDR3 is TGTGCCAGCAGCTTAGATCCTCGAGGGGAGACCCAGTACTTC. Protein sequence: CASSLDPRGETQYF. Full variable domain (remainder filled in from reference TRBV7-2 and TRBJ2-5): GAGVSQSPSNKVTEKGKDVELRCDPISGHTALYWYRQSLGQGLEFLIYFQGNSAPDKSGLPSDRFSAERTGGSVSTLTIQRTQQEDSAVYLCASSLDPRGETQYFGPGTRLLVL.

This clone is large within its sample. Other nucleotide sequences in the sample specify the same CDR3. The chain carries TRBV6-5 and TRBJ1-1, with a tentative D call TRBD1 (6 bases). V was clipped by 6 bases and J by 1 base, with 9 bases between them. The CDR3 is 13 residues long. Germline V gives CDR1 MNHEY, CDR2 SVGAGI. The CDR3: CASSRTENTEAFF. The DNA of the CDR3 is TGTGCCAGCAGCCGGACAGAGAACACTGAAGCTTTCTTT.

The chain joins TRBV28 to TRBJ1-4; maybe TRBD1 (5 bases). The CDR3 runs to 14 residues. Trimming took off 7 bases at V and 8 bases at J, with 17 bases between the two ends. Looked up from germline, CDR1 is MDHEN and CDR2 is SYDVKM. Here the CDR3 reads CASTKEQGGEKLFF. The CDR3 nucleotides are TGTGCCAGCACTAAAGAGCAGGGTGGCGAAAAACTGTTTTTT.

This chain connects TRBV10-2 to TRBJ1-4, with D perhaps matching TRBD1 (5 bases). Germline CDR1 WSHSY, CDR2 SAAADI. CDR3 length: 15 amino acids. Trimming pared 8 bases from V and 0 bases from J, leaving 13 bases between. This CDR3 is CASSRQSATNEKLFF. The CDR3, as DNA: TGCGCCAGCTCGAGACAGTCCGCAACTAATGAAAAACTGTTTTTT.

This clone has only a few counts. The genes are TRBV7-8 and TRBJ2-7; 7 nucleotides align to TRBD2. Germline trimming cut 1 base from V and 3 bases from J; bases unmatched to any gene: 9. The CDR3 is 16 amino acids. CDR1 is SGHVS and CDR2 is FQNEAQ in the germline V gene. The CDR3 loop is CASSLGSSGAGYEQYF. The CDR3 DNA reads TGTGCCAGCAGCTTAGGTTCTAGCGGAGCGGGCTACGAGCAGTACTTC.

This sequence joins TRBV27 and TRBJ1-1, with 7 bases identical to TRBD1. V lost 6 bases, J lost 2 bases, and 18 bases stayed unmatched. The CDR3 is made up of 18 amino acids. Germline assignment: CDR1 MNHEY and CDR2 SMNVEV (reference sequence). The CDR3 DNA sequence: TGTGCCAGCAGAAAACGCCCGGGACAGTACAGGGTAAACACTGAAGCTTTCTTT. Protein product: CASRKRPGQYRVNTEAFF.

The chain carries TRBV9 and TRBJ2-1; TRBD2 matches at 8 bases. The CDR3 consists of 16 residues. Germline-derived CDR1 and CDR2 are SGDLS and YYNGEE. V lost 2 bases, J lost 3 bases, and 7 bases stayed unmatched. The CDR3 loop reads CASSVPLGGGYNEQFF. CDR3 in DNA: TGTGCCAGCAGCGTCCCCCTCGGGGGGGGCTACAATGAGCAGTTCTTC.

This clone was found a few times. The chain links TRBV5-1 to TRBJ2-7, with 7 bases that match TRBD1. Germline values: CDR1 SGHRS, CDR2 YFSETQ. CDR3 length equals 13 residues. The V and J ends lost 4 bases and 5 bases, in that order; junction bases with no gene match: 6. CDR3 sequence reads: CASSEPGTDEQYF. DNA of the CDR3: TGCGCCAGCAGCGAGCCCGGGACAGACGAGCAGTACTTC.

The rearrangement links TRBV3-1 (or the pseudogene TRBV3-2) to TRBJ1-1, with TRBD1 matching 8 bases. The J segment lost 4 bases and the V segment lost 1 base, leaving 5 bases of the junction unmatched. The CDR3 spans 15 residues. Germline CDR1 is LGHDT and CDR2 is YNNKEL (reference sequence). DNA of the CDR3: TGTGCCAGCAGCCAAGGACAGGGGACCATCACTGAAGCTTTCTTT. Its translation is CASSQGQGTITEAFF.

This chain uses TRBV7-8 with TRBJ2-1, with D unclear. This CDR3 is built from 16 residues. Looked up from germline, CDR1 is SGHVS and CDR2 is FQNEAQ. The V and J ends lost 5 bases and 3 bases respectively, with 17 bases between them. The CDR3 nucleotides read TGTGCCAGCAGCACTCATGGTCGAGGTAACTACAATGAGCAGTTCTTC. This codes for CASSTHGRGNYNEQFF.

DNA for the CDR3: TGTGCCAGCAGCTTACTAGCAGAGTACGAGCAGTACTTC. Its protein product is CASSLLAEYEQYF. The chain is built from TRBV7-3 and TRBJ2-7, with D perhaps TRBD2 (5 bases). The CDR3 runs 13 residues. Germline V lookup: CDR1 SGHTA, CDR2 FQGTGA. V lost 2 bases and J 4 bases, leaving 9 bases between the germline ends.

This clone showed up just a few times. The V and J genes are TRBV9 and TRBJ2-5; the match to TRBD2 covers 8 bases. J gave up 1 base and V 6 bases, and 8 bases lay outside the gene matches. This CDR3 spans 15 amino acids. Germline-derived CDR1 and CDR2 are SGDLS and YYNGEE. CDR3 sequence: CASNRGLAGQETQYF. CDR3 bases: TGTGCCAGCAATCGCGGGCTAGCGGGCCAAGAGACCCAGTACTTC.

The V call is TRBV28, the J call TRBJ1-2; the D gene is possibly TRBD1 (5 bases). Germline V gene data show CDR1 as MDHEN and CDR2 as SYDVKM. The CDR3 totals 14 residues. The V end was cut by 7 bases, the J end by 4 bases, with 16 bases between. The CDR3 nucleotides are TGTGCCAGCACATCGGGCCCGGACATCTATGGCTACACCTTC. Translation: CASTSGPDIYGYTF.